These 20 T cell receptor beta chains were all obtained from the same sample, sequenced in a study of neurological immune-mediated disorders (dated by TCRdb to about 2019). The library was generated by 5' RACE. The sequencing machine was an Illumina HiSeq 2500. The public sequencing data were trimmed at Q25 with fastp and processed into clonotypes with MiXCR by TCRdb, which kept only in-frame beta chains. When rows share a CDR3 protein, they turn into one entry using the most common DNA and genes. The sample profile shows 35,000 to 40,000 distinct CDR3 sequences; 9.5% to 13% of them were found once. 3.9% of the sample belongs to the ten largest clones. Sequences were obtained from CD4+ T cells from blood. These receptors all come from a woman in her 30s with HTLV-1-associated myelopathy (HAM/TSP).

The chain couples TRBV14 to TRBJ2-2; D is unresolved. V lost 0 bases, J lost 5 bases, and 16 bases lay in between. The CDR3 runs 17 residues. The V gene's germline CDR1 is SGHDN and CDR2 FVKESK. CDR3 in amino acids: CASSQDVWARLTGELFF. As DNA, the CDR3 is TGTGCCAGCAGCCAAGATGTATGGGCACGACTGACCGGGGAGCTGTTTTTT. Full variable domain (remainder filled in from reference TRBV14 and TRBJ2-2): EAGVTQFPSHSVIEKGQTVTLRCDPISGHDNLYWYRRVMGKEIKFLLHFVKESKQDESGMPNNRFLAERTGGTYSTLKVQPAELEDSGVYFCASSQDVWARLTGELFFGEGSRLTVL.

This clonotype was observed at least ten times. The chain recombines TRBV12-3 or TRBV12-4 with TRBJ1-2; a weak D match, TRBD1 (6 bases). The CDR3 contains 14 residues. V lost 5 bases, J lost 6 bases, and 16 bases lay in between. The CDR3 protein is CASSRNQGTDGYTF. The CDR3 DNA sequence: TGTGCCAGCAGTCGCAATCAGGGGACGGATGGCTACACCTTC.

This clonotype was seen ten or more times. V usage is TRBV20-1 and J usage is TRBJ1-2, with 11 bases lining up with TRBD1. The germline V gene encodes CDR1 DFQATT and CDR2 SNEGSKA (reference sequence). The CDR3 consists of 18 residues. J gave up 8 bases and V 0 bases, and 17 bases lay outside the gene matches. CDR3 residues: CSARDRTGGAFNQAGYTF. The CDR3 DNA reads TGCAGTGCTAGAGATCGGACAGGGGGCGCATTTAATCAGGCGGGCTACACCTTC.

The table lists this clonotype with many counts. J is TRBJ1-3 and V is TRBV20-1; D gene ambiguous. The CDR3 covers 14 residues. Germline values: CDR1 DFQATT, CDR2 SNEGSKA (reference sequence). V shed 3 bases and J shed 0 bases, with 9 bases lying between them. CDR3 region: CSASSTASGNTIYF. In DNA form, the CDR3 reads TGCAGTGCTAGTAGTACGGCCTCTGGAAACACCATATATTTT.

Ten or more counts support this clonotype. This chain connects TRBV20-1 to TRBJ2-7; 10 bases fit TRBD1. This CDR3 comprises 14 residues. The V segment lost 6 bases and the J segment 2 bases; nucleotides outside the gene matches: 7. Germline V gene sequence: CDR1 DFQATT, CDR2 SNEGSKA (reference sequence). The CDR3 sequence: CSAPRTGGTYEQYF. CDR3 bases: TGCAGTGCCCCCAGGACAGGGGGGACCTACGAGCAGTACTTC.

This clonotype was counted many times. CDR3 sequence: CASSQDLNAGKEQFF. CDR3 in DNA: TGTGCCAGCAGCCAAGATCTTAATGCGGGGAAAGAGCAGTTCTTC. J is TRBJ2-1 and V is TRBV3-1; a possible D gene is TRBD2 (6 bases). The CDR3 contains 15 residues. Germline CDR1 is LGHDT and CDR2 is YNNKEL (reference sequence). The V end was cut by 0 bases, the J end by 10 bases, with 16 bases between.

In its sample, this clonotype was seen many times. This chain joins TRBV6-1 and TRBJ2-1, with D tentatively TRBD2 (6 bases). V lost 2 bases and J lost 8, with 19 bases in between. The CDR3 is 16 residues long. CDR1 is MNHNS, CDR2 SASEGT, per germline. Written as DNA, the CDR3 is TGTGCCAGCAGTGAAACTGGGTTGAGGAGGGGTGATGAGCAGTTCTTC. Its translation is CASSETGLRRGDEQFF.

This clonotype was counted at least ten times. CDR3: CASSPSTGVQPQHF. Here the CDR3 DNA reads TGCGCCAGCAGTCCATCGACAGGGGTTCAGCCCCAGCATTTT. This sequence joins TRBV10-2 and TRBJ1-5, with 8 positions matching TRBD1. This CDR3 spans 14 amino acids. Germline V gene data show CDR1 as WSHSY and CDR2 as SAAADI. After removal of 5 bases from V and 6 bases from J, the junction contained 6 bases not matched to a gene.

This clonotype has ten or more counts. This chain joins TRBV5-1 and TRBJ2-1; weak D call: TRBD1 (6 bases). Trimming shortened V by 0 bases and J by 2 bases, and 6 bases separated the two germline ends. Germline V lookup: CDR1 SGHRS, CDR2 YFSETQ. This CDR3 region has 14 residues. CDR3 nucleotides: TGCGCCAGCAGCTTGGGGGGGCCCTACAATGAGCAGTTCTTC. Translating it yields CASSLGGPYNEQFF.

This clonotype showed up many times. The rearrangement links TRBV10-3 to TRBJ2-2, with D perhaps TRBD1 (5 bases). With 1 base removed from V and 6 bases from J, the gap between germline ends came to 9 bases. Germline V gene lookup returns CDR1 ENHRY and CDR2 SYGVKD. The CDR3 is made up of 14 amino acids. Here the CDR3 DNA reads TGTGCCATCAGTGAGTTTCCAGGGTCCGGGGAGCTGTTTTTT. Translation: CAISEFPGSGELFF.

The chain recombines TRBV12-3 or TRBV12-4 with TRBJ2-1, with D possibly called TRBD1 or TRBD2 (6 bases each). V lost 4 bases, J lost 6 bases, and 13 bases lay in between. The CDR3 totals 14 residues. The CDR3 nucleotides read TGTGCCAGCAGTTACCTCCGGGGGCGCAATGAGCAGTTCTTC. Residues: CASSYLRGRNEQFF.

This clonotype was seen many times. This chain joins TRBV5-4 and TRBJ1-1; D unresolved. Germline CDR1 and CDR2: SGHNT and YYREEE (reference sequence). Between the trimmed V and J ends, which lost 4 bases and 2 bases, there was a span of 9 bases. The CDR3 is 13 amino acids. CDR3: CASSKPGNTEAFF. DNA of the CDR3: TGTGCCAGCAGCAAGCCGGGAAACACTGAAGCTTTCTTT.

DNA of the CDR3: TGTGCCAGCAGTGAAATGCCCGACAGGGTATATGGCTACACCTTC. This sequence encodes CASSEMPDRVYGYTF. The V and J genes are TRBV6-1 and TRBJ1-2; 7 positions agree with TRBD1. The CDR3 has 15 residues. V gave up 2 bases and J gave up 5 bases; unmatched junction bases: 8. Germline loops: CDR1 MNHNS, CDR2 SASEGT.

This clonotype was counted many times. The chain uses TRBV20-1 and TRBJ2-7; 11 positions match TRBD2. Per germline, CDR1 DFQATT and CDR2 SNEGSKA (reference sequence). CDR3 size: 15 residues. J lost 4 bases, V lost 2 bases, and 7 bases had no gene match. This CDR3 is CSARRLAGGQYEQYF. The CDR3, as DNA: TGCAGTGCTAGACGGCTAGCGGGGGGCCAGTACGAGCAGTACTTC.

This clonotype was counted many times. V usage is TRBV5-5 and J usage is TRBJ1-2, with TRBD1 matching 7 bases. The CDR3 spans 16 residues. Germline lookup yields CDR1 SGHKS and CDR2 YYEKEE (reference sequence). J gave up 1 base and V 3 bases, and 9 bases lay outside the gene matches. The CDR3 region has the DNA TGTGCCAGCAGCTCGCTAAGGGGGCACGTTAACTATGGCTACACCTTC. This codes for CASSSLRGHVNYGYTF.

In its sample, this clonotype was seen many times. The rearrangement joins TRBV20-1 to TRBJ1-1, with D possibly matching TRBD1 (5 bases). The CDR3 loop spans 13 amino acids. Trimming shortened V by 6 bases and J by 1 base, and 12 bases separated the two germline ends. Per the germline V gene, CDR1 is DFQATT and CDR2 is SNEGSKA (reference sequence). The CDR3 sequence is CSAQRGANTEAFF. CDR3 nucleotide sequence: TGCAGTGCCCAGAGGGGAGCGAACACTGAAGCTTTCTTT.

This clonotype was seen repeatedly, ten times or more. This sequence joins TRBV15 and TRBJ2-3; D ambiguous. CDR3 length: 12 amino acids. Trimming took off 5 bases at V and 2 bases at J, with 5 bases between the two ends. Germline CDR1 is LNHNV and CDR2 is YYDKDF (reference sequence). In nucleotides, the CDR3 is TGTGCCACCAGCCTCAACACAGATACGCAGTATTTT. It is translated as CATSLNTDTQYF.

This clonotype was found a few times. The chain joins TRBV7-8 to TRBJ1-1; 7 bases are shared with TRBD1. V trimming: 4 bases; J trimming: 8 bases; junction bases outside the gene matches: 13. The CDR3 covers 15 residues. Looked up from germline, CDR1 is SGHVS and CDR2 is FQNEAQ. The DNA of the CDR3 is TGTGCCAGCAGCTACGGGACAGACATTTTGGGAGAAGCTTTCTTT. Its translation: CASSYGTDILGEAFF.

This clonotype was recorded many times. The chain couples TRBV6-5 to TRBJ1-2; the match to TRBD1 covers 7 bases. CDR3 size: 16 residues. The junction had 9 bases not matched to a gene; V was cut back by 4 bases and J by 1 base. CDR1 MNHEY and CDR2 SVGAGI come from the germline V gene. CDR3 loop: CASSSTGTEINYGYTF. Written as DNA, the CDR3 is TGTGCCAGCAGTTCAACCGGGACAGAGATTAACTATGGCTACACCTTC.

This clonotype was detected ten times or more. This chain links TRBV20-1 with TRBJ2-7, with a weak D call TRBD1 (5 bases). Trimming left V 3 bases short and J 4 bases short, with 7 bases between. Germline CDR1 is DFQATT and CDR2 is SNEGSKA (reference sequence). The CDR3 covers 11 residues. CDR3 sequence: CSASTGYEQYF. DNA for the CDR3: TGCAGTGCTAGCACAGGTTACGAGCAGTACTTC.